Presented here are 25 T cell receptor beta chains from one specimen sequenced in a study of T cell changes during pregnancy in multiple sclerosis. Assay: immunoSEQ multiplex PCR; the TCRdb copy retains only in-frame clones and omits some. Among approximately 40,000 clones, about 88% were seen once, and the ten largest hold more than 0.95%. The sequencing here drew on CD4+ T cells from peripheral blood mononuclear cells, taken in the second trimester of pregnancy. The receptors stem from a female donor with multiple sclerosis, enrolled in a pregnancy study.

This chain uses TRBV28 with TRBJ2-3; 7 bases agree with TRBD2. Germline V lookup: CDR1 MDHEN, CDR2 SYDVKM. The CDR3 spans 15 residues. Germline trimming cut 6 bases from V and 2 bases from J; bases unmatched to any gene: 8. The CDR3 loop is CASSSSGPDTDTQYF. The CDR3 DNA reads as TGTGCCAGCAGCTCTAGCGGCCCTGACACAGATACGCAGTATTTT.

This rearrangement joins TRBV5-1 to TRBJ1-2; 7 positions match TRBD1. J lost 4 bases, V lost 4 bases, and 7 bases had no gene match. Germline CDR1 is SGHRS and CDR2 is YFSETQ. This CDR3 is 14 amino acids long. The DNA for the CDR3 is TGCGCCAGCAGCGCCATACAGGGGTCCTATGGCTACACCTTC. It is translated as CASSAIQGSYGYTF.

The CDR3 protein is CASSLVGGPSYEQYF. The CDR3 DNA reads as TGCGCCAGCAGCTTGGTGGGGGGTCCCTCCTACGAGCAGTACTTC. The chain combines TRBV5-1 with TRBJ2-7, with D maybe TRBD2 (6 bases). The CDR3 length is 15 residues. CDR1 is SGHRS, CDR2 YFSETQ, per germline. The V and J ends lost 0 bases and 0 bases respectively, with 10 bases between them. Full variable domain (rest looked up from reference TRBV5-1 and TRBJ2-7): KAGVTQTPRYLIKTRGQQVTLSCSPISGHRSVSWYQQTPGQGLQFLFEYFSETQRNKGNFPGRFSGRQFSNSRSEMNVSTLELGDSALYLCASSLVGGPSYEQYFGPGTRLTVT.

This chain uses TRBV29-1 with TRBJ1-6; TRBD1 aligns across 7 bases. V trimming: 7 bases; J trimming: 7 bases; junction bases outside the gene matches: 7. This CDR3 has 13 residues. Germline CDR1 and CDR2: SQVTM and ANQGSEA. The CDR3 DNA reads TGCAGCGCAAAAGACAGGGACAATTCACCCCTCCACTTT. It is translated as CSAKDRDNSPLHF.

In nucleotides, the CDR3 is TGCGCCAGCAGCCCAGTGGACAGGGGGAATCAGCCCCAGCATTTT. Translating it yields CASSPVDRGNQPQHF. The genes are TRBV5-1 and TRBJ1-5, with 10 bases matching TRBD1. This CDR3 contains 15 residues. From germline, CDR1 is SGHRS and CDR2 YFSETQ. The J segment lost 4 bases and the V segment lost 4 bases, leaving 5 bases of the junction unmatched. The whole variable domain, remainder taken from reference TRBV5-1 and TRBJ1-5, is KAGVTQTPRYLIKTRGQQVTLSCSPISGHRSVSWYQQTPGQGLQFLFEYFSETQRNKGNFPGRFSGRQFSNSRSEMNVSTLELGDSALYLCASSPVDRGNQPQHFGDGTRLSIL.

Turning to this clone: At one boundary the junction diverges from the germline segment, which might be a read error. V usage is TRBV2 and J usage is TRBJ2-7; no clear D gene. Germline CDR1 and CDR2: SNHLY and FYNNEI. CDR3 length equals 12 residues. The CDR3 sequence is CASREATYEQYF. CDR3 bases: TGTGCCAGCAGGGAAGCTACCTACGAGCAGTACTTC.

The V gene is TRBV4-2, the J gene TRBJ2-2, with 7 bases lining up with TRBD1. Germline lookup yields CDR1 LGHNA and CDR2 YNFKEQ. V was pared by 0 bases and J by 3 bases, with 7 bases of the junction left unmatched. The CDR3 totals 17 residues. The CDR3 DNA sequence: TGTGCCAGCAGCCAAGATCCCAAGACAGGGTACACCGGGGAGCTGTTTTTT. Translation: CASSQDPKTGYTGELFF.

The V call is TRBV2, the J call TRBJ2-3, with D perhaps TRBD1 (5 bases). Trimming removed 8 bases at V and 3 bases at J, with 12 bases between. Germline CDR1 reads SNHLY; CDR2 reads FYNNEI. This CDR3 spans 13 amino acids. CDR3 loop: CASGRVGTDTQYF. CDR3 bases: TGTGCCAGCGGCAGGGTAGGGACAGATACGCAGTATTTT.

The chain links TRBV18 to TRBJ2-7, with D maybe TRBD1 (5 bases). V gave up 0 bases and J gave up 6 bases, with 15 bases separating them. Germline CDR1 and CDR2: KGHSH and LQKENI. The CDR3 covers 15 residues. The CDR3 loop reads CASSPPLRGKGEQYF. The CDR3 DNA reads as TGTGCCAGCTCACCACCTTTAAGGGGAAAAGGCGAGCAGTACTTC.

CDR3 loop: CASNRGAANVLTF. As DNA, the CDR3 is TGTGCCAGCAACAGGGGGGCGGCCAACGTCCTGACTTTC. The V gene is TRBV19, the J gene TRBJ2-6; 8 bases line up with TRBD1. Germline V CDR1 and CDR2: LNHDA, SQIVND (reference sequence). The CDR3 is made up of 13 amino acids. Trimming removed 9 bases from V and 6 bases from J; junction bases left unmatched: 4. Using reference TRBV19 and TRBJ2-6 for the parts outside the CDR3, the full variable domain is DGGITQSPKYLFRKEGQNVTLSCEQNLNHDAMYWYRQDPGQGLRLIYYSQIVNDFQKGDIAEGYSVSREKKESFPLTVTSAQKNPTAFYLCASNRGAANVLTFGAGSRLTVL.

Written as DNA, the CDR3 is TGTGCCAGCAGCGCCGACAGGAACTATGGCTACACCTTC. The encoded protein is CASSADRNYGYTF. The rearrangement uses TRBV7-2 and TRBJ1-2, with D tentatively TRBD1 (6 bases). CDR1 SGHTA and CDR2 FQGNSA come from the germline V gene. The CDR3 runs to 13 residues. Trimming left V 5 bases short and J 2 bases short, with 9 bases between.

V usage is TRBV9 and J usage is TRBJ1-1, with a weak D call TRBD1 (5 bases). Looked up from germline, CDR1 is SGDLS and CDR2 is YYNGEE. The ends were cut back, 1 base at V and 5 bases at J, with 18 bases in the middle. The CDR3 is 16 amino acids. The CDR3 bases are TGTGCCAGCAGCGTACTCGCGGGGGGAGGGCAAACTGAAGCTTTCTTT. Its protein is CASSVLAGGGQTEAFF.

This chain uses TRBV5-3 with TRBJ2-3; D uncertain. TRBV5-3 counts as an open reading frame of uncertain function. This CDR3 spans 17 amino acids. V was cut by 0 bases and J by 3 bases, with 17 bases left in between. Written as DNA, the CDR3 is TGTGCCAGAAGCTTGGCTCTATACCGGGTTGGGACAGATACGCAGTATTTT. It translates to CARSLALYRVGTDTQYF.

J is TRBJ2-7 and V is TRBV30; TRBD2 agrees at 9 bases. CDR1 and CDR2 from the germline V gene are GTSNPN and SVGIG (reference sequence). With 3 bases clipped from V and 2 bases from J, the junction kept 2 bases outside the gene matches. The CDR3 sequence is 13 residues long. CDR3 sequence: CAWRTSGTYEQYF. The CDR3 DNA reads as TGTGCCTGGAGGACTAGCGGTACCTACGAGCAGTACTTC.

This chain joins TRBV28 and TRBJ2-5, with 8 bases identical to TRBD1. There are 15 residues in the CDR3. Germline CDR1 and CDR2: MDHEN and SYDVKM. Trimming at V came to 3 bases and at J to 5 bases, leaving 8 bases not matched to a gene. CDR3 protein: CASSFGGTGLETQYF. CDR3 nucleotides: TGTGCCAGCAGTTTCGGAGGGACAGGCCTGGAGACCCAGTACTTC. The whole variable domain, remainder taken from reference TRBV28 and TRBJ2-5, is DVKVTQSSRYLVKRTGEKVFLECVQDMDHENMFWYRQDPGLGLRLIYFSYDVKMKEKGDIPEGYSVSREKKERFSLILESASTNQTSMYLCASSFGGTGLETQYFGPGTRLLVL.

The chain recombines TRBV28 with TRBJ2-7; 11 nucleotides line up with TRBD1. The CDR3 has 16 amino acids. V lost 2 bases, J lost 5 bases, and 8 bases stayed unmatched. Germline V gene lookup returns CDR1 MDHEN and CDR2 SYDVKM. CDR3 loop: CASSLAGQGARDEQYF. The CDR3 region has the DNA TGTGCCAGCAGTTTAGCCGGACAGGGGGCGCGTGACGAGCAGTACTTC.

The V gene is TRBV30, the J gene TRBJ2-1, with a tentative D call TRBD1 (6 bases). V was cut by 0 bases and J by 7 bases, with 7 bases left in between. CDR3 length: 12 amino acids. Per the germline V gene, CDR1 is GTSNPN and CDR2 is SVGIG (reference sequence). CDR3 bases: TGTGCCTGGAGTGTAAGGGGGAATGAGCAGTTCTTC. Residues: CAWSVRGNEQFF. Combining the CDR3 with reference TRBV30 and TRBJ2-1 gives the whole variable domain SQTIHQWPATLVQPVGSPLSLECTVEGTSNPNLYWYRQAAGRGLQLLFYSVGIGQISSEVPQNLSASRPQDRQFILSSKKLLLSDSGFYLCAWSVRGNEQFFGPGTRLTVL.

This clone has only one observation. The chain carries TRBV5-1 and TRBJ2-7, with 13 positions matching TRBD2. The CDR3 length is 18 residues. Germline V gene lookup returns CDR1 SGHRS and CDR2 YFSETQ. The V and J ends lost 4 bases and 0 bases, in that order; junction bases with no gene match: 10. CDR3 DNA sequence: TGCGCCAGCAGCCCCGGACTAGCGGGAGTCTCTGGCTCCTACGAGCAGTACTTC. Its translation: CASSPGLAGVSGSYEQYF.

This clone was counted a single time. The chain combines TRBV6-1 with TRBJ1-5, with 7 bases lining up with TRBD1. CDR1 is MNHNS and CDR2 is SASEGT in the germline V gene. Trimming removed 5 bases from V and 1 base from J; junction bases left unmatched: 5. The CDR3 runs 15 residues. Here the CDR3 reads CASSIGQASNQPQHF. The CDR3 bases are TGTGCCAGCAGTATCGGACAGGCGAGCAATCAGCCCCAGCATTTT.

CDR3 sequence (DNA): TGTGCCACCAGCAACTGGGACAGAGTTTCCTACGAGCAGTACTTC. It codes for CATSNWDRVSYEQYF. The chain is built from TRBV15 and TRBJ2-7; 7 nucleotides line up with TRBD1. J was trimmed by 1 base and V by 4 bases; bases with no gene match: 7. CDR1 is LNHNV, CDR2 YYDKDF, per germline (reference sequence). The CDR3 contains 15 residues.

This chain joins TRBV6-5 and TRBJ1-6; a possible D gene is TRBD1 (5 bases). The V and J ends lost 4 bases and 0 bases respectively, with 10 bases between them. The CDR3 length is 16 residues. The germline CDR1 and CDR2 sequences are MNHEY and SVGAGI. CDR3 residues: CASSSRTTSYNSPLHF. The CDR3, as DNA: TGTGCCAGCAGTTCCCGGACAACCTCCTATAATTCACCCCTCCACTTT.

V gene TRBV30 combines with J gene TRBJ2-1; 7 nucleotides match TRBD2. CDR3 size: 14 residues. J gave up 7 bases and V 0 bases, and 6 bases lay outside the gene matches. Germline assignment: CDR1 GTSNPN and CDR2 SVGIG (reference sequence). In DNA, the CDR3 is TGTGCCTGGAGTGTACTTTGGGGGGGAAATGAGCAGTTCTTC. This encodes CAWSVLWGGNEQFF. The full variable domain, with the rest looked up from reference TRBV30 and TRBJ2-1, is SQTIHQWPATLVQPVGSPLSLECTVEGTSNPNLYWYRQAAGRGLQLLFYSVGIGQISSEVPQNLSASRPQDRQFILSSKKLLLSDSGFYLCAWSVLWGGNEQFFGPGTRLTVL.

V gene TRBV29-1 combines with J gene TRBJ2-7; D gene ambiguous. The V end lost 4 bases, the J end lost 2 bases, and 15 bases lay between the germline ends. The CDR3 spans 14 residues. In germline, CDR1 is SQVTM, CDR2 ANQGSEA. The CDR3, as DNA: TGCAGCGTTGCACTGCAGGTTAAAGCCTACGAGCAGTACTTC. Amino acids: CSVALQVKAYEQYF.

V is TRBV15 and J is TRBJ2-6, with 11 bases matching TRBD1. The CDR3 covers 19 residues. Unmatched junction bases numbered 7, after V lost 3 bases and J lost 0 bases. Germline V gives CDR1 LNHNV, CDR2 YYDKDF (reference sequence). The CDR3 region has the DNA TGTGCCACCAGCAGCTTAGGGACAGGGGGGCTCTCTGGGGCCAACGTCCTGACTTTC. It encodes CATSSLGTGGLSGANVLTF.

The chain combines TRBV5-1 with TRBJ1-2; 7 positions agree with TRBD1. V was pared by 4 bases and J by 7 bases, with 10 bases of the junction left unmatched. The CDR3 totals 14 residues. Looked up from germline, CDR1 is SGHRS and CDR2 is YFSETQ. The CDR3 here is CASSPVGQAFGYTF. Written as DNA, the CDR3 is TGCGCCAGCAGCCCGGTCGGACAGGCCTTTGGCTACACCTTC.